Listed here is a single T cell receptor beta chain. This clonotype was seen more than once but under ten times. Its specific antigen is unknown. No per-base quality is available; no much larger clone lies one base away. The data stem from a study of early T cells in non-severe SARS-CoV-2 infection listed by TCRdb under 2021. For the wider study: Bulk RNA from unsorted whole blood was used for TCR sequencing, so alpha and beta chains could not be paired. The investigation overall reported the following: VDJdb matching was skewed toward anti-spike CD8 responses, so virus-specific expansions were likely underestimated and private and CD4 specificities were missed.

This was a case-control study nested in a cohort of healthcare workers in London, UK, who had nasopharyngeal swab PCR tests and blood samples taken every week. Healthcare workers were enrolled in the week of the UK lockdown, from 23 to 31 March 2020, and were followed every week for up to roughly 15 weeks. Libraries came from 5' RACE. Sequencing used a NextSeq 500. To correct for sequencing error and PCR bias, the TCR library protocol tagged individual cDNA molecules with unique molecular identifiers. Sequencing covered both TCR alpha and beta chains, and within each sample the abundances of alpha and beta sequences were tightly co-correlated. The authors processed their data as follows. Decombinator V4 was used to perform V gene, J gene and CDR3 annotation of TCR sequences. TCRs were defined as expanded if a significant change between any two time points was detected under a Poisson model with p below 0.0001. TCR abundances were normalised to the total number of TCRs sequenced per sample and were expressed as counts per million. MAIT TCRs were defined by TRAV1-2 paired with TRAJ12, TRAJ20 or TRAJ33, and iNKT TCRs by TRAV10 paired with TRAJ18. A search of VDJdb, accessed on 1 November 2021, was run for TCRs annotated to CMV, EBV and SARS-CoV-2, with TCRs annotated for multiple antigens excluded. Clones were called with MiXCR by TCRdb after fastp trimmed the public reads at Q25, and only in-frame beta chains were retained. Rows are unified per CDR3 protein, each entry keeping the most common DNA and genes. What appears here as the V and J calls and clone size reflects TCRdb's work, not the paper's. Counted in this sample were some 22,000 distinct CDR3 sequences; roughly 5.3% of them appeared once. The ten largest account for 3.5% to 4.5% of the sample.

V lost 0 bases and J lost 8 bases; the stretch between them is 14 bases long. The CDR3 goes from the cysteine to the phenylalanine over 15 residues. Kept here is only the CDR3 DNA, which spans 45 bases and is read in frame from base 1. CDR1 is given as SGDLS and CDR2 as YYNGEE, both from the germline V gene. The sequencing sample was made of whole blood. The clonotype was recovered from an adult who was a healthcare worker with PCR-confirmed SARS-CoV-2 infection or an uninfected control (not recorded which). Recombination joined TRBV9 with TRBJ1-4; possibly the D gene is TRBD1, per 5 matching bases. The CDR3 loop reads CASSVGGGFREKLFF. The DNA sequence is TGTGCCAGCAGCGTAGGCGGGGGTTTTAGAGAAAAACTGTTTTTT. Joined to the reference TRBV9 and TRBJ1-4 proteins, this CDR3 gives the full variable domain: DSGVTQTPKHLITATGQRVTLRCSPRSGDLSVYWYQQSLDQGLQFLIQYYNGEERAKGNILERFSAQQFPDLHSELNLSSLELGDSALYFCASSVGGGFREKLFFGSGTQLSVL.